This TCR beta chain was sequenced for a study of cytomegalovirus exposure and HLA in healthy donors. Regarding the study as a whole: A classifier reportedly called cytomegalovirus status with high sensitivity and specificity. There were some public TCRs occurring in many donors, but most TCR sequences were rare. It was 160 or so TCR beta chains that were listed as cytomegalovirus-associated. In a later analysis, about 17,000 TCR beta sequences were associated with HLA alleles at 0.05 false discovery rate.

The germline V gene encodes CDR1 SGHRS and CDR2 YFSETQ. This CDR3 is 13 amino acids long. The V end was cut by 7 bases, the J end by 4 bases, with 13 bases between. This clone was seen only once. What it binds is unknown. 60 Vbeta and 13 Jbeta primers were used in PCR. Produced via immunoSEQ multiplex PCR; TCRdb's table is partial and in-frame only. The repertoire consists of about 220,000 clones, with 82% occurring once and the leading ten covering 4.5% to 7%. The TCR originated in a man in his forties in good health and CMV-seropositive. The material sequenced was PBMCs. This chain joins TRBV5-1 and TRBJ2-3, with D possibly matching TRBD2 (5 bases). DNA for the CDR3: TGCGCCAGCTCTCGGGGAGTAGCAGATACGCAGTATTTT. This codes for CASSRGVADTQYF.